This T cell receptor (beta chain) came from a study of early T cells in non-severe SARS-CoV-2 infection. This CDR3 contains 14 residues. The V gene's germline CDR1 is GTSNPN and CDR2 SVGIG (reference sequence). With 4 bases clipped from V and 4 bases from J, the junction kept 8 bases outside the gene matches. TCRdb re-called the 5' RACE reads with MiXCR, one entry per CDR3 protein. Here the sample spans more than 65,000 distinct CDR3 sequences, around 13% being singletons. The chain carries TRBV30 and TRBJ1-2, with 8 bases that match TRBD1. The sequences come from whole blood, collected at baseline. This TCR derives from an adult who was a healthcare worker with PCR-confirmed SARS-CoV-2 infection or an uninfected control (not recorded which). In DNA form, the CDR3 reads TGTGCCTGGAATCAGGGGGCCGGCGGCTATGGCTACACCTTC. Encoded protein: CAWNQGAGGYGYTF.